The 23 T cell receptor beta chains in this list originate from one sample, sequenced in a study of blood T cell repertoires in COVID-19. Some clones are missing from TCRdb's copy, which holds only in-frame ones; the method was immunoSEQ multiplex PCR. The sample lists about 120,000 clones, roughly 74% occurring once. Sequenced input: peripheral blood. All receptors derive from a man aged 60-69 years with acute or convalescent COVID-19.

The sample holds many counts of this clone. V and J are TRBV27 and TRBJ2-5; no firm D call. CDR1 and CDR2 from the germline V gene are MNHEY and SMNVEV (reference sequence). The CDR3 runs 12 residues. V dropped 5 bases and J dropped 0 bases, with 4 bases sitting between them. Here the CDR3 reads CASSPNQETQYF. The CDR3 DNA follows: TGTGCCAGCAGTCCTAACCAAGAGACCCAGTACTTC.

This clone was found a few times. J is TRBJ2-7 and V is TRBV5-1; possible D gene TRBD1, 6 bases. Between the trimmed V and J ends, which lost 1 base and 3 bases, there was a span of 8 bases. CDR3 length: 13 amino acids. CDR1 SGHRS and CDR2 YFSETQ come from the germline V gene. In DNA, the CDR3 is TGCGCCAGCAGCTTGCCACAGGGCTACGAGCAGTACTTC. Protein product: CASSLPQGYEQYF.

J is TRBJ2-3 and V is TRBV29-1, with D perhaps matching TRBD1 (5 bases). CDR1 is SQVTM and CDR2 is ANQGSEA in the germline V gene. The V and J ends lost 4 bases and 2 bases respectively, with 10 bases between them. The length of the CDR3 is 13 residues. CDR3 in amino acids: CSVGTRITDTQYF. As DNA, the CDR3 is TGCAGCGTTGGGACACGCATCACAGATACGCAGTATTTT.

This rearrangement joins TRBV5-6 to TRBJ2-7; 11 nucleotides agree with TRBD2. Germline lookup yields CDR1 SGHDT and CDR2 YYEEEE. J was trimmed by 4 bases and V by 5 bases; bases with no gene match: 14. There are 17 residues in the CDR3. The chain's CDR3 is CASSHRTGTSGDYEQYF. The CDR3 coding sequence is TGTGCCAGCAGTCATAGGACCGGGACTAGCGGAGATTACGAGCAGTACTTC.

In this sample, this clone turned up once. The J gene is TRBJ1-2, the V gene TRBV4-2; 9 positions agree with TRBD1. The V gene's germline CDR1 is LGHNA and CDR2 YNFKEQ. Unmatched junction bases numbered 7, after V lost 3 bases and J lost 2 bases. The CDR3 has 16 amino acids. This CDR3 reads CASSQLHRGPNYGYTF. The CDR3 nucleotides read TGTGCCAGCAGCCAGTTGCACAGGGGGCCAAACTATGGCTACACCTTC.

In DNA form, the CDR3 reads TGTGCCAGCAGCTTGGCCGGGGGGGAAAACTATGGCTACACCTTC. Its protein product is CASSLAGGENYGYTF. This chain links TRBV5-6 with TRBJ1-2; tentative D call: TRBD1 (5 bases). Trimming took 0 bases from V and 2 from J, leaving 11 bases between them. The CDR3 sequence is 15 residues long. Germline loops: CDR1 SGHDT, CDR2 YYEEEE.

The J gene is TRBJ2-1, the V gene TRBV2; TRBD2 matches 13 bases. From germline, CDR1 is SNHLY and CDR2 FYNNEI. V lost 2 bases and J lost 2; bases outside the gene matches: 6. The CDR3 has 18 amino acids. CDR3 amino acids: CASSESGLAGDTYNEQFF. CDR3 bases: TGTGCCAGCAGTGAATCCGGACTAGCGGGAGACACCTACAATGAGCAGTTCTTC.

This chain links TRBV2 with TRBJ2-4; TRBD1 might be the D (6 bases). Trimming took off 1 base at V and 3 bases at J, with 13 bases between the two ends. The CDR3 totals 16 residues. Germline values: CDR1 SNHLY, CDR2 FYNNEI. The CDR3, as DNA: TGTGCCAGCAGTGAAGGACAGGTAGGGGGCAAAAACATTCAGTACTTC. This codes for CASSEGQVGGKNIQYF.

CDR3 in amino acids: CASSLEGTGRYNEQFF. CDR3 DNA sequence: TGTGCCAGCAGCTTAGAGGGGACAGGGCGGTACAATGAGCAGTTCTTC. The V gene is TRBV7-9, the J gene TRBJ2-1, with 9 bases aligning to TRBD1. Germline values: CDR1 SEHNR, CDR2 FQNEAQ (reference sequence). The CDR3 loop spans 16 amino acids. J lost 4 bases, V lost 1 base, and 5 bases had no gene match.

Only a few counts were recorded for this clone. The chain couples TRBV5-6 to TRBJ1-2; TRBD1 aligns across 8 bases. This CDR3 is 14 amino acids long. With V trimmed by 1 base and J by 7 bases, 6 bases remained unmatched. The germline gives CDR1 SGHDT, CDR2 YYEEEE. The CDR3 loop is CASSLYQGALGYTF. The CDR3 DNA reads as TGTGCCAGCAGCTTGTACCAGGGGGCGCTTGGCTACACCTTC.

The chain recombines TRBV6-5 with TRBJ1-2, with a tentative D call TRBD1 (5 bases). CDR1 MNHEY and CDR2 SVGAGI come from the germline V gene. V lost 6 bases and J lost 8, with 16 bases in between. CDR3 length equals 13 residues. In DNA form, the CDR3 reads TGTGCCAGCAGCCCCCTCGGGGGAGCAGGCTACACCTTC. Its translation is CASSPLGGAGYTF.

For this clone: The same CDR3 also results from other DNA sequences found in this sample. This chain connects TRBV2 to TRBJ1-1; TRBD1 agrees at 9 bases. This CDR3 contains 13 residues. Germline values: CDR1 SNHLY, CDR2 FYNNEI. The V gene end was trimmed by 5 bases and the J gene end by 4 bases; junction bases not matched to a gene: 2. The CDR3 sequence is CASSRQGGTEAFF. DNA for the CDR3: TGTGCCAGCAGTCGACAGGGGGGCACTGAAGCTTTCTTT.

The rearrangement joins TRBV6-6 to TRBJ2-2; D gene unclear. CDR1 is MNHNY, CDR2 SVGAGI, per germline (reference sequence). This CDR3 has 14 amino acids. Trimming shortened V by 9 bases and J by 6 bases, and 17 bases separated the two germline ends. In DNA, the CDR3 is TGTGCCAGTATAACAGCTGACCTCGCCGGGGAGCTGTTTTTT. Protein product: CASITADLAGELFF.

The chain uses TRBV30 and TRBJ1-4; tentatively, D is TRBD1 (5 bases). The V and J ends lost 2 bases and 1 base respectively, with 8 bases between them. Per the germline V gene, CDR1 is GTSNPN and CDR2 is SVGIG (reference sequence). The CDR3 runs 14 residues. CDR3 in amino acids: CAWSLTVTNEKLFF. CDR3 sequence (DNA): TGTGCCTGGAGTCTGACAGTAACTAATGAAAAACTGTTTTTT. Drawing the rest from reference TRBV30 and TRBJ1-4, the complete variable domain is SQTIHQWPATLVQPVGSPLSLECTVEGTSNPNLYWYRQAAGRGLQLLFYSVGIGQISSEVPQNLSASRPQDRQFILSSKKLLLSDSGFYLCAWSLTVTNEKLFFGSGTQLSVL.

The chain recombines TRBV24-1 with TRBJ1-2; TRBD1 matches at 7 bases. CDR1 is KGHDR and CDR2 is SFDVKD in the germline V gene. J lost 8 bases, V lost 4 bases, and 9 bases had no gene match. CDR3 size: 14 residues. The CDR3, as DNA: TGTGCCACCAGTGACCCCAGACAGGGAGGAGGCTACACCTTC. This gives the protein CATSDPRQGGGYTF.

The chain joins TRBV7-2 to TRBJ2-2, with D unresolved. V was shortened by 5 bases and J by 1 base, with 11 bases between the two germline ends. The length of the CDR3 is 15 residues. The germline CDR1 and CDR2 sequences are SGHTA and FQGNSA. The CDR3 DNA reads as TGTGCCAGCAGCCTAGACACCCGGAACACCGGGGAGCTGTTTTTT. Translating gives CASSLDTRNTGELFF.

The chain has TRBV30 and TRBJ2-2, with D tentatively TRBD2 (5 bases). V was pared by 3 bases and J by 6 bases, with 20 bases between. Germline lookup yields CDR1 GTSNPN and CDR2 SVGIG (reference sequence). This CDR3 has 16 residues. Here the CDR3 DNA reads TGTGCCTGGAGACAACTTACTAGTGTAGGTCCCGGGGAGCTGTTTTTT. Its protein is CAWRQLTSVGPGELFF.

This chain links TRBV3-1 (or the pseudogene TRBV3-2) with TRBJ1-6; 8 bases map to TRBD1. V was clipped by 0 bases and J by 8 bases; unmatched bases: 3. In germline, CDR1 is LGHDT, CDR2 YNNKEL (reference sequence). This CDR3 spans 15 amino acids. CDR3 protein: CASSQDRQGYSPLHF. The CDR3 coding sequence is TGTGCCAGCAGCCAAGATAGACAGGGGTATTCACCCCTCCACTTT.

V gene TRBV4-2 combines with J gene TRBJ1-2; unclear D gene. The V gene lost 3 bases and the J gene lost 4 bases, with 6 bases spanning the gap. Germline V gene lookup returns CDR1 LGHNA and CDR2 YNFKEQ. This CDR3 is 12 amino acids long. The CDR3, as DNA: TGTGCCAGCAGCCAGCGAGGCTATGGCTACACCTTC. Translated: CASSQRGYGYTF.

The chain links TRBV3-1 (or the pseudogene TRBV3-2) to TRBJ2-6, with 10 bases aligning to TRBD1. CDR1 is LGHDT, CDR2 YNNKEL, per germline (reference sequence). V shed 5 bases and J 0 bases; nucleotides not matched to a gene: 4. The CDR3 sequence is 17 residues long. The CDR3, as DNA: TGTGCCAGCAGCTTCCGGGACAGGGGCTCTGGGGCCAACGTCCTGACTTTC. It codes for CASSFRDRGSGANVLTF.

The chain is built from TRBV6-5 and TRBJ1-1; no clear D gene. Per the germline V gene, CDR1 is MNHEY and CDR2 is SVGAGI. V lost 7 bases and J 0 bases, leaving 3 bases between the germline ends. This CDR3 contains 11 residues. CDR3: CASNMNTEAFF. The DNA for the CDR3 is TGTGCCAGCAATATGAACACTGAAGCTTTCTTT.

This chain links TRBV19 with TRBJ1-2, with 12 nucleotides matching TRBD1. V was clipped by 5 bases and J by 8 bases; unmatched bases: 12. CDR3 length: 16 amino acids. The germline CDR1 and CDR2 sequences are LNHDA and SQIVND (reference sequence). The CDR3 bases are TGTGCCAGTAGTGCCGGGACAGGGGGCGTCGATTGGGGCTACACCTTC. Translation: CASSAGTGGVDWGYTF. Together with reference TRBV19 and TRBJ1-2, the CDR3 gives the full variable domain: DGGITQSPKYLFRKEGQNVTLSCEQNLNHDAMYWYRQDPGQGLRLIYYSQIVNDFQKGDIAEGYSVSREKKESFPLTVTSAQKNPTAFYLCASSAGTGGVDWGYTFGSGTRLTVV.

This clone is medium-sized (0.01 to 0.1%) within its sample. The chain employs TRBV12-3 or TRBV12-4 and TRBJ1-6, with D uncertain. Deletions cut 7 bases from V and 10 bases from J, with 11 bases between. The CDR3 spans 12 residues. The CDR3 protein is CASTSGMSPLHF. The CDR3 DNA sequence: TGTGCCAGCACCTCGGGGATGTCACCCCTCCACTTT.